The TCR beta chain under discussion was sequenced for a study of T cell changes during pregnancy in multiple sclerosis. Some clones are missing from TCRdb's copy, which holds only in-frame ones; the method was immunoSEQ multiplex PCR. The sample has roughly 38,000 clones, around 90% seen once. This CDR3 has 18 residues. The ends were cut back, 0 bases at V and 7 bases at J, with 24 bases in the middle. Germline loops: CDR1 MNHEY, CDR2 SMNVEV (reference sequence). The sequence was collected from a female donor in good health, enrolled as a control in a pregnancy study. The sequencing used CD4+ T cells from peripheral blood mononuclear cells, collected in the second trimester of pregnancy. The gene calls are TRBV27 and TRBJ1-2, with D maybe TRBD1 (5 bases). The CDR3: CASSLSLILGHTQGGYTF. CDR3 bases: TGTGCCAGCAGTTTATCCTTAATCTTAGGACACACCCAGGGTGGCTACACCTTC.